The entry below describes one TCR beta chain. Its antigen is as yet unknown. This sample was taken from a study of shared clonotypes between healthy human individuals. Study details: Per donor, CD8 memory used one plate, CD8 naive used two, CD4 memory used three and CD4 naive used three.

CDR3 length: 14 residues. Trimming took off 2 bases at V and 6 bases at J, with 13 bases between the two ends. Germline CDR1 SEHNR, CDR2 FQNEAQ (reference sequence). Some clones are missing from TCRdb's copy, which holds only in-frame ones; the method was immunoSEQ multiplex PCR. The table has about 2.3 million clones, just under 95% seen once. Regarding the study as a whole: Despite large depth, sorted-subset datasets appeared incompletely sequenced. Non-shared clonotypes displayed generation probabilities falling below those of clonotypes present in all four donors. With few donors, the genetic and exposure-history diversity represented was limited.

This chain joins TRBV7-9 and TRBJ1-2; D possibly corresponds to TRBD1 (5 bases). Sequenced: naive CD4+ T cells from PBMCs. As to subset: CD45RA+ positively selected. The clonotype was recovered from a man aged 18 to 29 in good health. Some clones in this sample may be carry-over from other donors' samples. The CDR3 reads CASSLSQGSDGYTF. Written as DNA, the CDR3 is TGTGCCAGCAGCTTATCTCAGGGTTCGGATGGCTACACCTTC. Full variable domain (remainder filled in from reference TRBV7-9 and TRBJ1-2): DTGVSQNPRHKITKRGQNVTFRCDPISEHNRLYWYRQTLGQGPEFLTYFQNEAQLEKSRLLSDRFSAERPKGSFSTLEIQRTEQGDSAMYLCASSLSQGSDGYTFGSGTRLTVV.